Below, one T cell receptor beta chain is given with its context. This entry comes from a study of blood T cell repertoires in COVID-19. Trimming took off 5 bases at V and 10 bases at J, with 15 bases between the two ends. The CDR3 runs to 14 residues. CDR1 and CDR2 from the germline V gene are MNHEY and SVGAGI. Libraries were prepared by immunoSEQ multiplex PCR; TCRdb keeps only in-frame clonotypes and omits some of them. This table holds roughly 43,000 clones, around 82% found once. The receptor was derived from a woman aged 70-85 years with acute or convalescent COVID-19. The chain is built from TRBV6-5 and TRBJ1-6; D is possibly TRBD1 (6 bases). What was sequenced was peripheral blood. The CDR3 loop reads CASSRAGAGSPLHF. The CDR3 DNA is TGTGCCAGCAGTCGAGCAGGGGCAGGATCACCCCTCCACTTT.